Presented here are 23 T cell receptor beta chains from one specimen sequenced in a study of T cells in localized non-small cell lung cancer. The method was immunoSEQ multiplex PCR; TCRdb's version includes in-frame clones alone and lacks a portion of them. This repertoire shows tens of thousands of clones, approximately 83% found once; its top ten account for roughly 8.5%. The sample here was PBMCs, taken before any cancer treatment. Source of these receptors: a man aged 40-75 years with stage II lung adenocarcinoma.

The rearrangement uses TRBV5-1 and TRBJ2-7, with TRBD2 matching 15 bases. V shed 3 bases and J 1 base; nucleotides not matched to a gene: 5. Germline CDR1 is SGHRS and CDR2 is YFSETQ. This CDR3 comprises 17 residues. CDR3: CASSSGTSGGLSYEQYF. Here the CDR3 DNA reads TGCGCCAGCAGCTCCGGGACTAGCGGGGGGCTTTCCTACGAGCAGTACTTC.

The V gene is TRBV4-2, the J gene TRBJ2-2, with D uncertain. V gave up 1 base and J gave up 6 bases, with 9 bases separating them. The CDR3 is 14 residues long. CDR1 and CDR2 from the germline V gene are LGHNA and YNFKEQ. CDR3 bases: TGTGCCAGCAGCCAAGGAGTTAGTCCCGGGGAGCTGTTTTTT. This encodes CASSQGVSPGELFF.

J is TRBJ2-2 and V is TRBV7-4; 8 bases map to TRBD2. This CDR3 comprises 13 residues. CDR1 SGHVT and CDR2 SQSDAQ come from the germline V gene. V trimming: 11 bases; J trimming: 0 bases; junction bases outside the gene matches: 2. The DNA of the CDR3 is TGTGCCGGCGGGGGGACGAACACCGGGGAGCTGTTTTTT. It yields the protein CAGGGTNTGELFF.

J is TRBJ1-5 and V is TRBV28; D not certain. This CDR3 spans 15 amino acids. Trimming removed 3 bases at V and 3 bases at J, with 12 bases between. Germline loops: CDR1 MDHEN, CDR2 SYDVKM. CDR3 DNA: TGTGCCAGCAGTTTGACGGCGGACTTCAATCAGCCCCAGCATTTT. This sequence encodes CASSLTADFNQPQHF.

V gene TRBV5-1 combines with J gene TRBJ1-5; D not resolved. CDR1 is SGHRS, CDR2 YFSETQ, per germline. The CDR3 totals 14 residues. Between the trimmed V and J ends, which lost 4 bases and 0 bases, there was a span of 8 bases. The CDR3, as DNA: TGCGCCAGCAGCGAGGGTTATAGCAATCAGCCCCAGCATTTT. Translation: CASSEGYSNQPQHF.

This chain links TRBV5-1 with TRBJ2-5; D possibly corresponds to TRBD2 (5 bases). In germline, CDR1 is SGHRS, CDR2 YFSETQ. V lost 3 bases and J lost 5, with 11 bases in between. This CDR3 is built from 13 residues. The DNA of the CDR3 is TGCGCCAGCAGCTCAACTAGTCCGGAGACCCAGTACTTC. Protein sequence: CASSSTSPETQYF.

The chain uses TRBV2 and TRBJ1-2; maybe TRBD1 (5 bases). Trimming removed 3 bases at V and 8 bases at J, with 16 bases between. The germline V gene encodes CDR1 SNHLY and CDR2 FYNNEI. The CDR3 runs 14 residues. CDR3 sequence reads: CASSDRGRSYGYTF. The CDR3 DNA reads as TGTGCCAGCAGTGATAGGGGAAGGAGTTACGGCTACACCTTC. Together with reference TRBV2 and TRBJ1-2, the CDR3 gives the full variable domain: EPEVTQTPSHQVTQMGQEVILRCVPISNHLYFYWYRQILGQKVEFLVSFYNNEISEKSEIFDDQFSVERPDGSNFTLKIRSTKLEDSAMYFCASSDRGRSYGYTFGSGTRLTVV.

The chain employs TRBV9 and TRBJ2-2; 12 bases align to TRBD2. V was pared by 3 bases and J by 3 bases, with 9 bases of the junction left unmatched. The germline V gene encodes CDR1 SGDLS and CDR2 YYNGEE. The CDR3 is 18 residues long. Here the CDR3 DNA reads TGTGCCAGCAGCGGACTAGCGGGAGTAGAGGGGTACACCGGGGAGCTGTTTTTT. Translated: CASSGLAGVEGYTGELFF.

V usage is TRBV14 and J usage is TRBJ2-7, with D tentatively TRBD1 or TRBD2 (6 bases each). The germline V gene has CDR1 SGHDN and CDR2 FVKESK. Trimming stripped 3 bases from V and 3 bases from J, with 12 bases between. CDR3 length equals 14 residues. Written as DNA, the CDR3 is TGTGCCAGCAGCCAGGGGGGCTTAATCTACGAGCAGTACTTC. Residues: CASSQGGLIYEQYF.

V usage is TRBV28 and J usage is TRBJ2-2, with D tentatively TRBD1 or TRBD2 (6 bases each). V gave up 5 bases and J gave up 2 bases, with 9 bases separating them. Germline-derived CDR1 and CDR2 are MDHEN and SYDVKM. The CDR3 runs to 14 residues. The CDR3 is CASSMGGNTGELFF. In DNA form, the CDR3 reads TGTGCCAGCAGTATGGGGGGCAACACCGGGGAGCTGTTTTTT.

V and J are TRBV7-9 and TRBJ1-4; D gene ambiguous. Germline assignment: CDR1 SEHNR and CDR2 FQNEAQ (reference sequence). The CDR3 contains 14 residues. Trimming pared 5 bases from V and 3 bases from J, leaving 10 bases between. CDR3 sequence: CASSVAGSNEKLFF. The CDR3 region has the DNA TGTGCCAGCAGCGTCGCGGGATCTAATGAAAAACTGTTTTTT.

This clone has only a few counts. The J gene is TRBJ2-3, the V gene TRBV6-6; the D gene is possibly TRBD2 (6 bases). The germline V gene encodes CDR1 MNHNY and CDR2 SVGAGI (reference sequence). The CDR3 covers 15 residues. Trimming left V 6 bases short and J 1 base short, with 14 bases between. The CDR3 bases are TGTGCCAGCAGGAGGGACTTTGGAGGCACAGATACGCAGTATTTT. Translated: CASRRDFGGTDTQYF.

This clone came up a few times. The chain employs TRBV2 and TRBJ2-7, with TRBD2 matching 10 bases. The germline CDR1 and CDR2 sequences are SNHLY and FYNNEI. After removal of 6 bases from V and 6 bases from J, the junction contained 8 bases not matched to a gene. The CDR3 runs 14 residues. DNA of the CDR3: TGTGCCAGCAGCCGGGCACTAGCGGGATCCGAGCAGTACTTC. Protein sequence: CASSRALAGSEQYF.

CDR3 in amino acids: CASTFEDPANTEAFF. Written as DNA, the CDR3 is TGTGCCAGTACGTTCGAGGACCCGGCCAACACTGAAGCTTTCTTT. The chain carries TRBV19 and TRBJ1-1; D unresolved. The CDR3 covers 15 residues. Trimming took 7 bases from V and 2 from J, leaving 17 bases between them. Germline V gene data show CDR1 as LNHDA and CDR2 as SQIVND (reference sequence).

The CDR3 spells CASRLALAASSYNEQFF. In DNA form, the CDR3 reads TGTGCCAGCAGGTTAGCCTTAGCGGCGAGCTCCTACAATGAGCAGTTCTTC. V usage is TRBV28 and J usage is TRBJ2-1, with D tentatively TRBD2 (6 bases). The germline V and J ends were trimmed by 6 bases and 0 bases, with 18 bases remaining between them. The CDR3 is 17 residues long. Germline CDR1 and CDR2: MDHEN and SYDVKM.

This clone was seen a single time. V is TRBV5-4 and J is TRBJ2-7; TRBD1 matches at 7 bases. The V gene's germline CDR1 is SGHNT and CDR2 YYREEE (reference sequence). The CDR3 consists of 15 residues. V gave up 5 bases and J gave up 4 bases; unmatched junction bases: 12. The CDR3 region is CASSHQGVRGYEQYF. The CDR3 bases are TGTGCCAGCAGTCATCAGGGGGTCAGGGGATACGAGCAGTACTTC. Full variable domain (missing parts from reference TRBV5-4 and TRBJ2-7): ETGVTQSPTHLIKTRGQQVTLRCSSQSGHNTVSWYQQALGQGPQFIFQYYREEENGRGNFPPRFSGLQFPNYSSELNVNALELDDSALYLCASSHQGVRGYEQYFGPGTRLTVT.

The chain has TRBV11-3 and TRBJ2-3, with D perhaps TRBD1 or TRBD2 (7 bases each). Germline CDR1 SGHNT, CDR2 YENEEA. CDR3 length: 16 amino acids. V shed 0 bases and J shed 3 bases, with 13 bases lying between them. The chain's CDR3 is CASSLEGGGGTDTQYF. The CDR3 nucleotides are TGTGCCAGCAGCTTAGAAGGGGGCGGGGGTACAGATACGCAGTATTTT.

The genes are TRBV7-8 and TRBJ2-2; TRBD2 agrees at 10 bases. Trimming at V came to 5 bases and at J to 6 bases, leaving 6 bases not matched to a gene. The CDR3 totals 15 residues. Germline-derived CDR1 and CDR2 are SGHVS and FQNEAQ. Here the CDR3 DNA reads TGTGCCAGCAGCGGGAGCGGGGGGGCCGCCGGGGAGCTGTTTTTT. Translation gives CASSGSGGAAGELFF. The full variable domain, in which reference TRBV7-8 and TRBJ2-2 provide the parts outside the CDR3, is GAGVSQSPRYKVAKRGQDVALRCDPISGHVSLFWYQQALGQGPEFLTYFQNEAQLDKSGLPSDRFFAERPEGSVSTLKIQRTQQEDSAVYLCASSGSGGAAGELFFGEGSRLTVL.

V is TRBV28 and J is TRBJ1-1; 11 bases match TRBD1. CDR3 size: 13 residues. The V and J ends lost 7 bases and 6 bases, in that order; junction bases with no gene match: 4. Per the germline V gene, CDR1 is MDHEN and CDR2 is SYDVKM. As DNA, the CDR3 is TGTGCCAGCATCGGACAGGGGGCGGCTGAAGCTTTCTTT. Its protein is CASIGQGAAEAFF.

This sequence joins TRBV15 and TRBJ2-1; D is undetermined. The CDR3 is made up of 16 amino acids. V dropped 1 base and J dropped 0 bases, with 10 bases sitting between them. CDR1 and CDR2 from the germline V gene are LNHNV and YYDKDF (reference sequence). The CDR3 loop reads CATSRGKTYSYNEQFF. The DNA of the CDR3 is TGTGCCACCAGCAGAGGAAAGACCTACTCCTACAATGAGCAGTTCTTC. Supplemented by reference TRBV15 and TRBJ2-1, the full variable domain reads DAMVIQNPRYQVTQFGKPVTLSCSQTLNHNVMYWYQQKSSQAPKLLFHYYDKDFNNEADTPDNFQSRRPNTSFCFLDIRSPGLGDTAMYLCATSRGKTYSYNEQFFGPGTRLTVL.

The chain uses TRBV29-1 and TRBJ2-7; 7 nucleotides line up with TRBD1. Germline CDR1 SQVTM, CDR2 ANQGSEA. The CDR3 has 13 amino acids. J lost 5 bases, V lost 5 bases, and 9 bases had no gene match. The CDR3 protein is CSVTQTGRDEQYF. The CDR3 bases are TGCAGCGTTACCCAGACAGGGCGAGACGAGCAGTACTTC.

The chain carries TRBV19 and TRBJ2-1, with 7 bases aligning to TRBD1. From germline, CDR1 is LNHDA and CDR2 SQIVND (reference sequence). Trimming took 11 bases from V and 5 from J; bases not matched to a gene: 6. The CDR3 has 12 residues. In nucleotides, the CDR3 is TGTGCCGTATTGACAGGGAACAATGAGCAGTTCTTC. Its translation: CAVLTGNNEQFF.

This chain uses TRBV7-8 with TRBJ2-5; TRBD2 agrees at 9 bases. The CDR3 spans 17 residues. Germline V lookup: CDR1 SGHVS, CDR2 FQNEAQ. V gave up 5 bases and J gave up 1 base; unmatched junction bases: 11. CDR3 in DNA: TGTGCCAGCAGCACTCCTTTAGCGGGAGCGCTCCAAGAGACCCAGTACTTC. Translated: CASSTPLAGALQETQYF.